These 26 T cell receptor beta chains share one sample of origin, sequenced in a study of graft-versus-host responses after intestinal transplantation. Here immunoSEQ multiplex PCR was the method, and the copy in TCRdb shows in-frame clones only, minus some. In the table there are 55,000 to 70,000 clones, under 95% of which are singletons. Source: PBMCs, taken around 120 days after intestinal transplantation. The source of these receptors is a human patient who received an intestinal transplant, so some T cells may come from the graft donor.

The rearrangement links TRBV7-9 to TRBJ2-5; D is unresolved. Germline CDR1 reads SEHNR; CDR2 reads FQNEAQ (reference sequence). V lost 5 bases, J lost 4 bases, and 20 bases lay in between. The CDR3 is 16 amino acids. CDR3 in DNA: TGTGCCAGCAGCCGAAGTCGGCCGGCGGAAGGAGAGACCCAGTACTTC. Its protein product is CASSRSRPAEGETQYF.

The chain combines TRBV7-9 with TRBJ1-2, with 9 bases fitting TRBD1. V gave up 2 bases and J gave up 2 bases; unmatched junction bases: 3. Looked up from germline, CDR1 is SEHNR and CDR2 is FQNEAQ (reference sequence). CDR3 length: 15 amino acids. The CDR3 is CASSLPDRGNYGYTF. DNA of the CDR3: TGTGCCAGCAGCTTACCCGACAGGGGGAACTATGGCTACACCTTC.

The rearrangement uses TRBV15 and TRBJ2-2; the match to TRBD2 covers 11 bases. The CDR3 is 17 residues long. V lost 1 base to trimming and J lost 0 bases; unmatched junction nucleotides: 1. Per germline, CDR1 LNHNV and CDR2 YYDKDF (reference sequence). CDR3 amino acids: CATSRATSGTNTGELFF. DNA of the CDR3: TGTGCCACCAGCAGAGCGACTAGCGGGACGAACACCGGGGAGCTGTTTTTT.

The CDR3 here is CASTAGTGYEQYF. In nucleotides, the CDR3 is TGCGCCAGCACCGCCGGGACAGGGTACGAGCAGTACTTC. The rearrangement links TRBV5-1 to TRBJ2-7; 9 bases map to TRBD1. CDR1 SGHRS and CDR2 YFSETQ come from the germline V gene. This CDR3 contains 13 residues. V was pared by 6 bases and J by 4 bases, with 5 bases of the junction left unmatched. The variable domain in full, with the rest retrieved from reference TRBV5-1 and TRBJ2-7, is KAGVTQTPRYLIKTRGQQVTLSCSPISGHRSVSWYQQTPGQGLQFLFEYFSETQRNKGNFPGRFSGRQFSNSRSEMNVSTLELGDSALYLCASTAGTGYEQYFGPGTRLTVT.

The genes are TRBV4-2 and TRBJ2-1, with 7 positions matching TRBD1. This CDR3 has 14 amino acids. The germline CDR1 and CDR2 sequences are LGHNA and YNFKEQ. V lost 4 bases to trimming and J lost 3 bases; unmatched junction nucleotides: 3. This CDR3 is CASSPGTDYNEQFF. In DNA, the CDR3 is TGTGCCAGCAGCCCCGGGACAGACTACAATGAGCAGTTCTTC.

V usage is TRBV7-2 and J usage is TRBJ1-5; 7 positions match TRBD1. The germline gives CDR1 SGHTA, CDR2 FQGNSA. This CDR3 has 14 amino acids. The V segment lost 5 bases and the J segment 6 bases; nucleotides outside the gene matches: 7. Here the CDR3 DNA reads TGTGCCAGCAGCGACCACAGGGGCCCTCAGCCCCAGCATTTT. Its protein product is CASSDHRGPQPQHF.

The rearrangement uses TRBV13 and TRBJ2-5; 9 positions agree with TRBD1. This CDR3 has 16 amino acids. V trimming: 0 bases; J trimming: 5 bases; junction bases outside the gene matches: 7. Germline-derived CDR1 and CDR2 are PRHDT and FYEKMQ (reference sequence). The CDR3 region has the DNA TGTGCCAGCAGCTTAGGCTTACAGGGGGCCATGGAGACCCAGTACTTC. It yields the protein CASSLGLQGAMETQYF.

The rearrangement links TRBV27 to TRBJ2-1, with no clear D. CDR1 and CDR2 (germline): MNHEY, SMNVEV (reference sequence). CDR3 length: 13 amino acids. Trimming took off 5 bases at V and 0 bases at J, with 5 bases between the two ends. CDR3 in DNA: TGTGCCAGCAGTGCCTTCTCCTACAATGAGCAGTTCTTC. This sequence encodes CASSAFSYNEQFF.

The chain is built from TRBV5-5 and TRBJ1-4; 8 nucleotides match TRBD1. The germline V gene has CDR1 SGHKS and CDR2 YYEKEE (reference sequence). V shed 1 base and J 2 bases; nucleotides not matched to a gene: 1. CDR3 length: 15 residues. CDR3 residues: CASSLPGGTNEKLFF. DNA for the CDR3: TGTGCCAGCAGCTTGCCAGGGGGCACTAATGAAAAACTGTTTTTT.

The chain has TRBV15 and TRBJ2-5; no firm D call. The CDR3 sequence is 13 residues long. Germline assignment: CDR1 LNHNV and CDR2 YYDKDF (reference sequence). V lost 6 bases and J 1 base, leaving 9 bases between the germline ends. Written as DNA, the CDR3 is TGTGCCACCAGTCCGGGCACCCAAGAGACCCAGTACTTC. Its translation: CATSPGTQETQYF. Based on the CDR3 plus reference TRBV15 and TRBJ2-5, the full variable domain is DAMVIQNPRYQVTQFGKPVTLSCSQTLNHNVMYWYQQKSSQAPKLLFHYYDKDFNNEADTPDNFQSRRPNTSFCFLDIRSPGLGDTAMYLCATSPGTQETQYFGPGTRLLVL.

The rearrangement joins TRBV19 to TRBJ2-1; 7 positions agree with TRBD2. With V trimmed by 5 bases and J by 6 bases, 7 bases remained unmatched. This CDR3 region has 14 residues. The germline gives CDR1 LNHDA, CDR2 SQIVND (reference sequence). CDR3: CASSLTSEGNEQFF. The CDR3 DNA reads as TGTGCCAGTAGTCTTACTAGCGAGGGCAATGAGCAGTTCTTC.

The chain links TRBV6-6 to TRBJ2-5; TRBD2 matches 7 bases. With 0 bases clipped from V and 5 bases from J, the junction kept 6 bases outside the gene matches. CDR3 size: 15 residues. Germline CDR1 and CDR2: MNHNY and SVGAGI (reference sequence). Here the CDR3 DNA reads TGTGCCAGCAGTTACTCAACGGGAGGAGGTGAGACCCAGTACTTC. It is translated as CASSYSTGGGETQYF.

This chain links TRBV19 with TRBJ2-3, with D tentatively TRBD1 or TRBD2 (5 bases each). Germline lookup yields CDR1 LNHDA and CDR2 SQIVND (reference sequence). V was cut by 3 bases and J by 4 bases, with 8 bases left in between. The CDR3 is 13 amino acids. The CDR3 loop is CASSIGGADTQYF. The CDR3 region has the DNA TGTGCCAGTAGTATTGGGGGTGCAGATACGCAGTATTTT.

J is TRBJ2-1 and V is TRBV6-5; D unresolved. This CDR3 comprises 14 residues. Germline V CDR1 and CDR2: MNHEY, SVGAGI. Trimming removed 4 bases at V and 0 bases at J, with 7 bases between. CDR3 sequence (DNA): TGTGCCAGCAGTTCGTCCATCTCCTACAATGAGCAGTTCTTC. It yields the protein CASSSSISYNEQFF.

V and J are TRBV28 and TRBJ2-1, with a tentative D call TRBD1 (7 bases). Deletions cut 5 bases from V and 2 bases from J, with 13 bases between. CDR1 is MDHEN and CDR2 is SYDVKM in the germline V gene. This CDR3 is built from 15 residues. The CDR3 nucleotides read TGTGCCAGCAGTCAGGGGGGAGCTACCTACAATGAGCAGTTCTTC. This translates into CASSQGGATYNEQFF.

This chain connects TRBV27 to TRBJ2-5; D may be TRBD2 (5 bases). TRBJ2-7 explains the end of the DNA better; the J call may be wrong. CDR1 is MNHEY, CDR2 SMNVEV, per germline (reference sequence). The CDR3 runs to 13 residues. The CDR3 DNA sequence: TGTGCCAGCAGTTTTTCGAGCGGCTACGAGCAGTACTTC. As protein: CASSFSSGYEQYF.

This clone was found a few times. The rearrangement links TRBV5-1 to TRBJ1-4; tentatively, D is TRBD1 (6 bases). The germline V gene encodes CDR1 SGHRS and CDR2 YFSETQ. The CDR3 contains 14 residues. Deletions cut 4 bases from V and 5 bases from J, with 12 bases between. The CDR3: CASSEGQRNEKLFF. CDR3 DNA sequence: TGCGCCAGCAGCGAGGGACAACGGAATGAAAAACTGTTTTTT.

The chain is built from TRBV7-9 and TRBJ2-1; D tentatively fits TRBD1 or TRBD2 (5 bases each). V lost 6 bases to trimming and J lost 10 bases, with 25 bases between them. Germline values: CDR1 SEHNR, CDR2 FQNEAQ (reference sequence). This CDR3 comprises 16 residues. The CDR3, as DNA: TGTGCCAGCAGATCACCGTCTTCCGGGACCTTGCGAGAGCAGTTCTTC. Protein: CASRSPSSGTLREQFF.

The chain employs TRBV7-8 and TRBJ2-7, with D perhaps matching TRBD1 or TRBD2 (7 bases each). The CDR3 consists of 17 residues. V lost 1 base, J lost 3 bases, and 19 bases lay in between. The V gene's germline CDR1 is SGHVS and CDR2 FQNEAQ. CDR3 sequence: CASSLVPVQGRGYEQYF. CDR3 DNA sequence: TGTGCCAGCAGCTTAGTACCGGTACAGGGGAGGGGCTACGAGCAGTACTTC.

The chain uses TRBV30 and TRBJ2-6; TRBD1 agrees at 8 bases. There are 17 residues in the CDR3. Trimming took 3 bases from V and 0 from J; bases not matched to a gene: 7. CDR1 and CDR2 from the germline V gene are GTSNPN and SVGIG (reference sequence). The CDR3 DNA sequence: TGTGCCTGGAGCCAACGGACAGGGAGCTCTGGGGCCAACGTCCTGACTTTC. Translation gives CAWSQRTGSSGANVLTF. The variable domain in full, with the rest retrieved from reference TRBV30 and TRBJ2-6, is SQTIHQWPATLVQPVGSPLSLECTVEGTSNPNLYWYRQAAGRGLQLLFYSVGIGQISSEVPQNLSASRPQDRQFILSSKKLLLSDSGFYLCAWSQRTGSSGANVLTFGAGSRLTVL.

The chain combines TRBV18 with TRBJ2-5; D is uncertain. The end of the DNA fits TRBJ2-7 better, so the J call may be wrong. CDR1 is KGHSH and CDR2 is LQKENI in the germline V gene. CDR3 size: 14 residues. The CDR3, as DNA: TGTGCCAGCTCACCCCGGCTGAGCTCCTACGAGCAGTACTTC. Translated, it gives CASSPRLSSYEQYF.

V gene TRBV28 combines with J gene TRBJ2-7; perhaps TRBD2 as D (7 bases). Per germline, CDR1 MDHEN and CDR2 SYDVKM. Trimming cost V 4 bases and J 3 bases, with 16 bases left between them. The CDR3 sequence is 15 residues long. The CDR3 sequence is CASSSPRRGGYEQYF. In DNA form, the CDR3 reads TGTGCCAGCAGTTCCCCCCGAAGGGGGGGCTACGAGCAGTACTTC.

V usage is TRBV6-1 and J usage is TRBJ2-7; 7 bases fit TRBD2. V lost 4 bases to trimming and J lost 3 bases; unmatched junction nucleotides: 0. This CDR3 contains 12 residues. Per the germline V gene, CDR1 is MNHNS and CDR2 is SASEGT. CDR3 bases: TGTGCCAGCAGTGGGGGGGGCTACGAGCAGTACTTC. Translated: CASSGGGYEQYF.

This chain uses TRBV19 with TRBJ2-5; a weak D match, TRBD1 (6 bases). Between the trimmed V and J ends, which lost 0 bases and 0 bases, there was a span of 11 bases. Germline lookup yields CDR1 LNHDA and CDR2 SQIVND (reference sequence). The CDR3 is made up of 16 amino acids. The CDR3 sequence is CASSIEDSAYQETQYF. CDR3 nucleotide sequence: TGTGCCAGTAGTATAGAGGACAGTGCGTACCAAGAGACCCAGTACTTC.

The V and J genes are TRBV7-2 and TRBJ2-1; 10 bases map to TRBD1. Trimming at V came to 2 bases and at J to 6 bases, leaving 7 bases not matched to a gene. Germline CDR1 is SGHTA and CDR2 is FQGNSA. This CDR3 is 16 amino acids long. The CDR3 DNA follows: TGTGCCAGCAGCTTACACCGGGACAGGGGTGTCAATGAGCAGTTCTTC. Translating gives CASSLHRDRGVNEQFF.

The J gene is TRBJ2-6, the V gene TRBV28, with 7 bases fitting TRBD1. The trim removed 5 bases at V and 0 bases at J, leaving 4 bases unmatched. From germline, CDR1 is MDHEN and CDR2 SYDVKM. There are 16 residues in the CDR3. The CDR3 spells CASSPGQLSGANVLTF. The CDR3 coding sequence is TGTGCCAGCAGTCCGGGACAGCTCTCTGGGGCCAACGTCCTGACTTTC.